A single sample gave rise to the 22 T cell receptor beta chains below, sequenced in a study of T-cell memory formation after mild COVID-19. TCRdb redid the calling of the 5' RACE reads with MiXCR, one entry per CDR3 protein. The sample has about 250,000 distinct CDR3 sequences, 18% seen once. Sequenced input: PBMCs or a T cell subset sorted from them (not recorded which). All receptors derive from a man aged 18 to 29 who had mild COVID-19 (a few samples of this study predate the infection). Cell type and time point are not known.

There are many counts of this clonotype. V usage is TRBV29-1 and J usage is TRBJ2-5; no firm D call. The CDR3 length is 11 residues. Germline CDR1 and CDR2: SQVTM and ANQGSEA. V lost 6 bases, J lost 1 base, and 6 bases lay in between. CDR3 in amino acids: CSVRSQETQYF. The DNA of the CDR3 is TGCAGCGTGCGAAGCCAAGAGACCCAGTACTTC.

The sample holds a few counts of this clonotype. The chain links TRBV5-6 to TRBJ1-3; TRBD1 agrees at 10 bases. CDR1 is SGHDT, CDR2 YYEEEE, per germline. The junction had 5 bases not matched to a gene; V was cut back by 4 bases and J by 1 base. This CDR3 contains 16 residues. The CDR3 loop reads CASSRGTGESGNTIYF. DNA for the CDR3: TGTGCCAGCAGCCGAGGGACAGGGGAATCTGGAAACACCATATATTTT.

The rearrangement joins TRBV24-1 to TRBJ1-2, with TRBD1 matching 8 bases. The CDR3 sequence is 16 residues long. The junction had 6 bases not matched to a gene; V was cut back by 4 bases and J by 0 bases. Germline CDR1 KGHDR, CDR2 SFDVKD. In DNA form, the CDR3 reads TGTGCCACCAGTGACCCTGGACAGGGAACTAACTATGGCTACACCTTC. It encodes CATSDPGQGTNYGYTF.

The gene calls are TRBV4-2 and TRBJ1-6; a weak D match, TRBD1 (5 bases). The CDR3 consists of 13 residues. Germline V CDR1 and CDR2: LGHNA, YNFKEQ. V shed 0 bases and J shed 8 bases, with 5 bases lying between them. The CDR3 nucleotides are TGTGCCAGCAGCCAAGAACAGGATTCACCCCTCCACTTT. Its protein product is CASSQEQDSPLHF.

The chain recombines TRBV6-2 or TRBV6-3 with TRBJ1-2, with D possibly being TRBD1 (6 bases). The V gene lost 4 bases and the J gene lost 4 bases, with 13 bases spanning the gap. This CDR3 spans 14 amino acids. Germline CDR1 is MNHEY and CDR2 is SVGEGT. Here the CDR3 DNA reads TGTGCCAGCAGTTCCACGGACAGACCCTATGGCTACACCTTC. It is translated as CASSSTDRPYGYTF.

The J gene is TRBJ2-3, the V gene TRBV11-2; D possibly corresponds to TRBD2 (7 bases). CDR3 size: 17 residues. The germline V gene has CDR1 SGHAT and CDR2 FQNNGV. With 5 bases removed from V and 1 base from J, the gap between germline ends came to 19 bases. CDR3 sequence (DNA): TGTGCCAGCAGCCATAAGGTGCGGGGGCCTCGCACAGATACGCAGTATTTT. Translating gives CASSHKVRGPRTDTQYF.

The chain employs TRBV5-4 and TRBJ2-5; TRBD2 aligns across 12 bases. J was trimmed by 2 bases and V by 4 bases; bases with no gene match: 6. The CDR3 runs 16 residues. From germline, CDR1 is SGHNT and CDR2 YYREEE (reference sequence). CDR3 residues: CASSPTSGGGQETQYF. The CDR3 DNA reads TGTGCCAGCAGCCCGACTAGCGGGGGAGGGCAAGAGACCCAGTACTTC.

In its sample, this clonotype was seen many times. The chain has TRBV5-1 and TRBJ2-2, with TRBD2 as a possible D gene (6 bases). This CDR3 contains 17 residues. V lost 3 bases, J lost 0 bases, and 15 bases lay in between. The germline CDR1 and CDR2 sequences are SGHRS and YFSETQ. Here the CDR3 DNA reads TGCGCCAGCAGCTACCTAGCGCCTACCGCGAACACCGGGGAGCTGTTTTTT. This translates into CASSYLAPTANTGELFF. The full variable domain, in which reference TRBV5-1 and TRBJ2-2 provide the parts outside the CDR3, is KAGVTQTPRYLIKTRGQQVTLSCSPISGHRSVSWYQQTPGQGLQFLFEYFSETQRNKGNFPGRFSGRQFSNSRSEMNVSTLELGDSALYLCASSYLAPTANTGELFFGEGSRLTVL.

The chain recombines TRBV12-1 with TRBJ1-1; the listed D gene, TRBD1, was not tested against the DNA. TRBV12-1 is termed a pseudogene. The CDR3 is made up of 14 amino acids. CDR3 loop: CASSPQTGGRLAFF. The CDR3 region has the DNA TGTGCCAGCAGCCCGCAGACAGGGGGCCGGTTGGCTTTCTTT.

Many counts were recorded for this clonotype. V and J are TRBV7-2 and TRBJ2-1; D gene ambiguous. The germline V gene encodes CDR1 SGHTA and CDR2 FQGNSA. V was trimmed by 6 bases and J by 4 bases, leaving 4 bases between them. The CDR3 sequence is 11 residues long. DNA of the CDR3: TGTGCCAGCAGGGCTTACAATGAGCAGTTCTTC. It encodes CASRAYNEQFF. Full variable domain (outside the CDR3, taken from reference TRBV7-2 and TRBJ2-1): GAGVSQSPSNKVTEKGKDVELRCDPISGHTALYWYRQSLGQGLEFLIYFQGNSAPDKSGLPSDRFSAERTGGSVSTLTIQRTQQEDSAVYLCASRAYNEQFFGPGTRLTVL.

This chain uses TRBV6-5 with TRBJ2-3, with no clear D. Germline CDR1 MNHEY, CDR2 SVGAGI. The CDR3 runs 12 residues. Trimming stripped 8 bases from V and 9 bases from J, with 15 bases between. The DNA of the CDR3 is TGTGCCAGCTCACAACCCCGATCGACGCAGTATTTT. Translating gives CASSQPRSTQYF.

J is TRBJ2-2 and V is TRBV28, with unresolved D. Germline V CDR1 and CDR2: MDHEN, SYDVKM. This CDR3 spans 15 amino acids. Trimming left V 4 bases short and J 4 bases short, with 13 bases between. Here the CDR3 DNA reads TGTGCCAGCAGTTCGAACGGCCTCCTCACCGGGGAGCTGTTTTTT. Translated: CASSSNGLLTGELFF.

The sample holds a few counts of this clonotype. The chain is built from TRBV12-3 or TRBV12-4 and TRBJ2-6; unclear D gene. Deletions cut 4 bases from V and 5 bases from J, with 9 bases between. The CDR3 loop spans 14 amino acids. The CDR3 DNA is TGTGCCAGCAGTTCGGATATCTGGGCCAACGTCCTGACTTTC. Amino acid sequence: CASSSDIWANVLTF.

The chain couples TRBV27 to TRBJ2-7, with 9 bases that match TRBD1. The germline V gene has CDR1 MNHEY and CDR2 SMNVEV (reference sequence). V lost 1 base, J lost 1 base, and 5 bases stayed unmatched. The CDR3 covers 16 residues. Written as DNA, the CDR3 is TGTGCCAGCAGTTTATTGGTGGGACAGGGTTCCTACGAGCAGTACTTC. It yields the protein CASSLLVGQGSYEQYF.

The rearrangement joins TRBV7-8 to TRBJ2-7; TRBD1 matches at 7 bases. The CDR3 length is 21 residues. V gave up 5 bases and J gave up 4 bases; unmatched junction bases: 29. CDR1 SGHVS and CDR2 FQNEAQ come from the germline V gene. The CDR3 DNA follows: TGTGCCAGCAGCGAGTTTTACGGAAAGTTTTACCCTCTGGGACAGACTTACGAGCAGTACGTC. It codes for CASSEFYGKFYPLGQTYEQYV.

This chain's CDR3 is CASNADRVYNEQFF. CDR3 nucleotides: TGTGCCAGCAACGCCGACAGGGTCTACAATGAGCAGTTCTTC. The chain combines TRBV6-2 or TRBV6-3 with TRBJ2-1, with 7 bases identical to TRBD1. Losses at the gene ends were 7 bases for V and 3 bases for J; bases not matched to a gene: 6. In germline, CDR1 is MNHEY, CDR2 SVGEGT. The CDR3 is 14 amino acids.

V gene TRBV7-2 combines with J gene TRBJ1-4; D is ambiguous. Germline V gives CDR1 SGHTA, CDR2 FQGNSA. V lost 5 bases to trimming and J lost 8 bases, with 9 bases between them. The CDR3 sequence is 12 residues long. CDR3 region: CASSLPREKLFF. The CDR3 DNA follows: TGTGCCAGCAGCCTCCCAAGGGAAAAACTGTTTTTT.

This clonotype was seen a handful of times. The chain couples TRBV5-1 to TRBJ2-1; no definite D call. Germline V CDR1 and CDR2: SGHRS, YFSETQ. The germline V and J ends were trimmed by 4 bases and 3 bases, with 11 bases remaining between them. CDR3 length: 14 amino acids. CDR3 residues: CASSPKPGYNEQFF. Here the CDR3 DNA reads TGCGCCAGCAGCCCGAAACCGGGCTACAATGAGCAGTTCTTC.

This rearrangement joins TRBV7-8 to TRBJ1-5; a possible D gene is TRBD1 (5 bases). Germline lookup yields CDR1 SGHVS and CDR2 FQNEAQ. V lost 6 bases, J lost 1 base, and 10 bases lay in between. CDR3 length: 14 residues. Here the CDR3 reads CASSGRASNQPQHF. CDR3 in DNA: TGTGCCAGCAGTGGCAGGGCCAGCAATCAGCCCCAGCATTTT. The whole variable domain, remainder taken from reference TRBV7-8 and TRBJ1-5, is GAGVSQSPRYKVAKRGQDVALRCDPISGHVSLFWYQQALGQGPEFLTYFQNEAQLDKSGLPSDRFFAERPEGSVSTLKIQRTQQEDSAVYLCASSGRASNQPQHFGDGTRLSIL.

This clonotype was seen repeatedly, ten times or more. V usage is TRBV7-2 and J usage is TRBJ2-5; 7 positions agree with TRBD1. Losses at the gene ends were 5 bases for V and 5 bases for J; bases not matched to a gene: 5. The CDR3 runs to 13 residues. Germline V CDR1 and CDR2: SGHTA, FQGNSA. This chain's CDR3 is CASSRGGEETQYF. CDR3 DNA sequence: TGTGCCAGCAGCCGAGGGGGCGAGGAGACCCAGTACTTC.

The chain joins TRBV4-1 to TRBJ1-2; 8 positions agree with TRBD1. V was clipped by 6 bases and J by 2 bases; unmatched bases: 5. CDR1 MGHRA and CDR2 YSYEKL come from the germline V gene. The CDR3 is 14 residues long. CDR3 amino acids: CASRVNRGNYGYTF. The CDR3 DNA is TGCGCCAGCAGGGTTAACAGGGGGAACTATGGCTACACCTTC.

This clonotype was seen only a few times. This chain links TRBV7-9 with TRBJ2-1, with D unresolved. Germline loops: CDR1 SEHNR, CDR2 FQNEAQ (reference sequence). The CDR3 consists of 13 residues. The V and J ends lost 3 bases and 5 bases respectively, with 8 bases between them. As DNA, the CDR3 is TGTGCCAGCAGCTTGGACGGTAACAATGAGCAGTTCTTC. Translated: CASSLDGNNEQFF.